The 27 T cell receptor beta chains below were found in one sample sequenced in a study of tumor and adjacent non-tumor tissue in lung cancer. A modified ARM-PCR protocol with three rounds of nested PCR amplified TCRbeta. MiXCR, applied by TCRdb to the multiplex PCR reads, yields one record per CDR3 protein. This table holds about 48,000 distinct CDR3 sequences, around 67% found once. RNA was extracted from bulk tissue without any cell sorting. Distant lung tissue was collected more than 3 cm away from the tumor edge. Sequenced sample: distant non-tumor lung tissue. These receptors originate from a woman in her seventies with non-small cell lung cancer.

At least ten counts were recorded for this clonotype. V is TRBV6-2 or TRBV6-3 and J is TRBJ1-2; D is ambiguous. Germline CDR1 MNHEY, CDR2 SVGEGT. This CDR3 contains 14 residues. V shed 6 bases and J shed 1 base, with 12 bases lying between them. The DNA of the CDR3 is TGTGCCAGCAGAGATCCGGTACTTAACTATGGCTACACCTTC. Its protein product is CASRDPVLNYGYTF.

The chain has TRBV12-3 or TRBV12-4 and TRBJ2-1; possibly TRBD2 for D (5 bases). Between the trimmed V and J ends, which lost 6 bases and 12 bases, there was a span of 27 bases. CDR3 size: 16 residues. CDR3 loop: CASSLGGSPPLRVQFF. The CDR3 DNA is TGTGCCAGCAGCCTCGGCGGGTCTCCGCCCCTACGGGTGCAGTTCTTC.

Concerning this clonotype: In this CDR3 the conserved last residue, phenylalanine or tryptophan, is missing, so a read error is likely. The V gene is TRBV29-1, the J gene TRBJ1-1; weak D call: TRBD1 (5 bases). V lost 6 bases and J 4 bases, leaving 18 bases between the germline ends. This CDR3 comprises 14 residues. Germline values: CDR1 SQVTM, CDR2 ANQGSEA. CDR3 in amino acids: CSVWELLGVTEAFI. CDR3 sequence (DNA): TGCAGCGTCTGGGAGCTCCTGGGGGTCACTGAAGCTTTCATT.

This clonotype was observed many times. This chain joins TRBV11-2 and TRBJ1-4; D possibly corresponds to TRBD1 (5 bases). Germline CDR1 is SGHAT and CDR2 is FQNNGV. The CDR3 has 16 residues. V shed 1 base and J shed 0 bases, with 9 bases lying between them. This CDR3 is CASSLGYRTTNEKLFF. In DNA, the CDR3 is TGTGCCAGCAGCTTAGGATACAGGACAACTAATGAAAAACTGTTTTTT.

CDR3 DNA sequence: TGTGCCAGCAGCCAAGTTACAGGAGGCGCCCACAATGAGCAGTTCTTC. Translated: CASSQVTGGAHNEQFF. The rearrangement uses TRBV14 and TRBJ2-1; either TRBD1 or TRBD2 may supply D (5 bases each). Germline V gives CDR1 SGHDN, CDR2 FVKESK. The CDR3 spans 16 residues. Trimming removed 1 base at V and 5 bases at J, with 15 bases between.

CDR3 in DNA: TGTGCCAGCAGCTTAGAAGCAAGTTATTCACCCCTCCACTTT. It codes for CASSLEASYSPLHF. V is TRBV11-2 and J is TRBJ1-6; D gene unclear. V was trimmed by 0 bases and J by 8 bases, leaving 8 bases between them. The germline V gene encodes CDR1 SGHAT and CDR2 FQNNGV. This CDR3 is 14 amino acids long.

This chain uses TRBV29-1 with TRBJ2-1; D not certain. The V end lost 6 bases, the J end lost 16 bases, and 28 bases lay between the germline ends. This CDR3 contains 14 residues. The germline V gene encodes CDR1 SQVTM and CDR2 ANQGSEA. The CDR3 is CSVEPGFTYDGQFF. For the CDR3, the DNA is TGCAGCGTCGAGCCCGGTTTTACCTACGATGGGCAATTCTTC.

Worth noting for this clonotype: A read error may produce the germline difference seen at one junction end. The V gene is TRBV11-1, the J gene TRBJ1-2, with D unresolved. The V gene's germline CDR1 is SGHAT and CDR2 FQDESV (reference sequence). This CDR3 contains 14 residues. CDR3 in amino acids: CASSHSGVSYGYTF. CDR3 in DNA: TGTGCCAGCAGTCATTCGGGAGTTAGCTATGGCTATACCTTT.

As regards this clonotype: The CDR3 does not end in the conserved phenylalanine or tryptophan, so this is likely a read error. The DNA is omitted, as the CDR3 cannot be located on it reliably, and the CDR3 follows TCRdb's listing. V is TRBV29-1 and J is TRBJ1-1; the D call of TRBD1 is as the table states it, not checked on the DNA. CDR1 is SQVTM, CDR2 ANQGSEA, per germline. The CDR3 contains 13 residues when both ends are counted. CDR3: CSAGTGLNTEAFY.

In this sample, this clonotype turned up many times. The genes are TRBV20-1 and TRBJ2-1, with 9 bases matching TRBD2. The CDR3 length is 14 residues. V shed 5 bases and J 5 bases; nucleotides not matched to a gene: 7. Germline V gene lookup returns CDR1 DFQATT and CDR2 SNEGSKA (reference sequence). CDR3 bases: TGCAGTGCTCAACAGCGGGAGGCAAACAATGAGCAGTTCTTC. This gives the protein CSAQQREANNEQFF.

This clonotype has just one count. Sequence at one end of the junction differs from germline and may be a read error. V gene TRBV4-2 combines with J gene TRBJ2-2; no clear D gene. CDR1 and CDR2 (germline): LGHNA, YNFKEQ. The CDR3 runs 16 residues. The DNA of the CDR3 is TGTACCAGCAACCAAGATTGGGCCACGAACGCCGGGGAGCTGTTTTTT. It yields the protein CTSNQDWATNAGELFF.

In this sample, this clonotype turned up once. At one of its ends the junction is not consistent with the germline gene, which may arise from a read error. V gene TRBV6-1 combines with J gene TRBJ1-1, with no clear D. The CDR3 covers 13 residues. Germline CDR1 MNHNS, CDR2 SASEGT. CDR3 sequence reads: CASSGGCQSEALF. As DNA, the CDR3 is TGTGCCAGCAGTGGAGGTTGCCAGTCTGAAGCTCTCTTT.

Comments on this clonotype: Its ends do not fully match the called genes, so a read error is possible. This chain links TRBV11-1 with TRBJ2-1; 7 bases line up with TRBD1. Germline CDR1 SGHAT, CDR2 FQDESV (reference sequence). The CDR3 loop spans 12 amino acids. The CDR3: CASSPDRVEQFF. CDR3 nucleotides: TGTGCTAGCAGCCCCGACAGGGTTGAGCAGTTCTTC.

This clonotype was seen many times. This CDR3 reads CASRTSGSTDTQYF. CDR3 nucleotides: TGTGCCAGCAGGACTAGCGGGAGTACAGATACGCAGTATTTT. The chain couples TRBV12-3 or TRBV12-4 to TRBJ2-3, with 12 bases matching TRBD2. The CDR3 length is 14 residues. Unmatched junction bases numbered 1, after V lost 6 bases and J lost 3 bases.

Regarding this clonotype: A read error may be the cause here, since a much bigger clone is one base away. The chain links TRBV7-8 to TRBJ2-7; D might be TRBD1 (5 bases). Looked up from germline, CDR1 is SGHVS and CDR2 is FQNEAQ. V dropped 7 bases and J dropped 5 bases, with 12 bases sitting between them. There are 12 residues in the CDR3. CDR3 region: CASNAQGHEQYF. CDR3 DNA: TGTGCCAGCAACGCCCAGGGTCACGAGCAGTACTTC.

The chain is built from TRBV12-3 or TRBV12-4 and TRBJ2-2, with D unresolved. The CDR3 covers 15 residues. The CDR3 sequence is CTNSDKTYPTGELFF. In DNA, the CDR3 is TGTACCAACAGTGACAAAACTTACCCCACCGGGGAGCTGTTTTTT.

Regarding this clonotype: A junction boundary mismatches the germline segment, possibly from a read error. CDR3 region: CASSYGLAGYNEQSF. The DNA for the CDR3 is TGTGCCAGTAGTTATGGACTAGCGGGATACAATGAGCAGTCCTTC. The V gene is TRBV6-6, the J gene TRBJ2-1; 12 nucleotides agree with TRBD2. The V gene's germline CDR1 is MNHNY and CDR2 SVGAGI (reference sequence). The CDR3 length is 15 residues.

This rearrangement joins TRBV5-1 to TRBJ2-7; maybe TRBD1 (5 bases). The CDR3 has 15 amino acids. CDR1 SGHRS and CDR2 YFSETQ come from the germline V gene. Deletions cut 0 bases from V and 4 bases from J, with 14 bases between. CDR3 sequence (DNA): TGCGCCAGCAGCTTGGGAGAAAGTAGGGGTTACGAGCAGTACTTC. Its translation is CASSLGESRGYEQYF.

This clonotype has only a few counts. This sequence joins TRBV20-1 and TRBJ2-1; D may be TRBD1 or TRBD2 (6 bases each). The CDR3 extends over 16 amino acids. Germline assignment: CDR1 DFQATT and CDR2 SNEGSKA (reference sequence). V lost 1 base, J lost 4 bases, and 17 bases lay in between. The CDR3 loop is CSARGLRLGGYNEQFF. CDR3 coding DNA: TGCAGTGCTAGAGGTCTCAGACTAGGGGGGTACAATGAGCAGTTCTTC.

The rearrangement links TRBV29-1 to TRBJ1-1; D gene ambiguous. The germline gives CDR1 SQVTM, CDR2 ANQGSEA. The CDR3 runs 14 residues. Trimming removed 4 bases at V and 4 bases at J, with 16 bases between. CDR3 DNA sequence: TGCAGCGTTGTTCCCCCGATAGGCCCCACTGAAGCTTTCTTT. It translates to CSVVPPIGPTEAFF.

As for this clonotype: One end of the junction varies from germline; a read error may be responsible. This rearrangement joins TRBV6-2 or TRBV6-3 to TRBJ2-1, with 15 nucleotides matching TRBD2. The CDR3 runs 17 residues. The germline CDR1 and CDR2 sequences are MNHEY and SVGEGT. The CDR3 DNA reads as TGTGGCAGCAGTTTCGGGACTAGCGGGAGGACGCGTAATGAGCTGTTCTTC. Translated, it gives CGSSFGTSGRTRNELFF.

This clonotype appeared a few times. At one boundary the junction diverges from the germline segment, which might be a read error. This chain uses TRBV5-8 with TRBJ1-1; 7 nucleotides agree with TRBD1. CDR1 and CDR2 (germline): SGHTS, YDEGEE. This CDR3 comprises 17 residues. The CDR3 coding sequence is TGTGCCATCAGCTCGCCGAGACAGGGCCTGATGAACACTGAAGCTTTCTTT. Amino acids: CAISSPRQGLMNTEAFF.

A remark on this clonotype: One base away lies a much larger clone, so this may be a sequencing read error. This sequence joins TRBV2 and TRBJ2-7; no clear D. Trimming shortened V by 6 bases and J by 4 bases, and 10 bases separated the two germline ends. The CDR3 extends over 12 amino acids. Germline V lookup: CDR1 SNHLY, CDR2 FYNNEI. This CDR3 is CASRKTRYEQYF. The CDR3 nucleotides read TGTGCCAGCAGGAAAACAAGGTACGAGCAGTACTTC.

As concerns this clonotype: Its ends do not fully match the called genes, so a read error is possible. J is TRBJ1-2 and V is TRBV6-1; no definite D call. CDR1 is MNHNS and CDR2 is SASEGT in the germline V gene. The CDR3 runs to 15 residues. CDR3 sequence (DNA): TGTGCCAGCAGTGAAGGTTGGGCAGTGGTCTATGGCTACACTTTC. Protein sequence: CASSEGWAVVYGYTF.

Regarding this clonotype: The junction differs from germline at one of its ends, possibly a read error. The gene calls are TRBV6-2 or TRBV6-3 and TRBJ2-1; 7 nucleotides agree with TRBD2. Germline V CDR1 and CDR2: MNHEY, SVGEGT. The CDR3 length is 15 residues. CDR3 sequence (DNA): TGTGCCGGCAGTTATGGCGGGAGTGAATCAAATGAGCAGTTCTTC. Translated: CAGSYGGSESNEQFF.

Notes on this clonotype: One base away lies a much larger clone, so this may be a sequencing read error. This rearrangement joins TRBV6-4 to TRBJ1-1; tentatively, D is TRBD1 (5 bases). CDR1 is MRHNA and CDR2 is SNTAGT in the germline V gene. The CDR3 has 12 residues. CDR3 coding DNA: TGTGCCAGCAGAGGGACGGAAACTGAAGCTCTCTTT. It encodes CASRGTETEALF.

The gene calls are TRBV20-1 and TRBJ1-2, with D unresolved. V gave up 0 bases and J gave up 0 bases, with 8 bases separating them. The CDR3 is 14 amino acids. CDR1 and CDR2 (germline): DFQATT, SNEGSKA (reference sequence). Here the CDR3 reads CSARDRTANYGYTF. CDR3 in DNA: TGCAGTGCTAGAGATCGTACGGCTAACTATGGCTACACCTTC.